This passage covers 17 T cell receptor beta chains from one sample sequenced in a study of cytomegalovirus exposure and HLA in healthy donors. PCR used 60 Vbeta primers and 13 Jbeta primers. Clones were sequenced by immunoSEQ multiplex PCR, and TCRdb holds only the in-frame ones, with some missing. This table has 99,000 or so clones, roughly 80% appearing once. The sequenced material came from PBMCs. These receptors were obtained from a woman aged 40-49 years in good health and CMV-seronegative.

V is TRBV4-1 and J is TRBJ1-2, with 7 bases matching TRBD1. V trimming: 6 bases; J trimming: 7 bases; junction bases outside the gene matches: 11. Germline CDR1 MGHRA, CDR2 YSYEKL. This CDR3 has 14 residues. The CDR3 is CASSKPGTVGGYTF. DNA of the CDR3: TGCGCCAGCAGTAAACCGGGGACAGTTGGTGGCTACACCTTC.

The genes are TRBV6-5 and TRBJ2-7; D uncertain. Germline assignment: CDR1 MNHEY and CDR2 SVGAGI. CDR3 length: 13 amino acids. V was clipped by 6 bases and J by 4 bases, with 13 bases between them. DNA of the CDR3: TGTGCCAGCAGCACCACTACGCCGTACGAGCAGTACTTC. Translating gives CASSTTTPYEQYF.

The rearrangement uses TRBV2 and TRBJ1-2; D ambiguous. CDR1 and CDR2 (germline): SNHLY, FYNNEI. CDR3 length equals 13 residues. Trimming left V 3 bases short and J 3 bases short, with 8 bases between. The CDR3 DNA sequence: TGTGCCAGCAGTGACTTGGCAGACTATGGCTACACCTTC. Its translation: CASSDLADYGYTF.

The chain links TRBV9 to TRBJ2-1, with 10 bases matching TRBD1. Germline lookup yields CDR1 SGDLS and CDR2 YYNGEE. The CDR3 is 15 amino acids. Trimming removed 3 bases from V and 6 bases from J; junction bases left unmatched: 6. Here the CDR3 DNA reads TGTGCCAGCAGCGACCCCGGGACAGGGGTCAATGAGCAGTTCTTC. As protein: CASSDPGTGVNEQFF.

The CDR3: CASSLRGFDGYTF. The CDR3 DNA reads as TGTGCCAGCAGTTTACGGGGTTTCGATGGCTACACCTTC. The rearrangement uses TRBV28 and TRBJ1-2; D is unclear. There are 13 residues in the CDR3. Trimming left V 2 bases short and J 6 bases short, with 10 bases between. Germline V gives CDR1 MDHEN, CDR2 SYDVKM.

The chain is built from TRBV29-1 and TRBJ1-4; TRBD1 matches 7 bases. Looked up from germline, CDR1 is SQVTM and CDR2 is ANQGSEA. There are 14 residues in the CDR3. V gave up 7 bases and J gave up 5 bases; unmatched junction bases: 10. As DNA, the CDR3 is TGCAGCGCGACCGGGACAGCCCCAAATGAAAAACTGTTTTTT. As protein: CSATGTAPNEKLFF.

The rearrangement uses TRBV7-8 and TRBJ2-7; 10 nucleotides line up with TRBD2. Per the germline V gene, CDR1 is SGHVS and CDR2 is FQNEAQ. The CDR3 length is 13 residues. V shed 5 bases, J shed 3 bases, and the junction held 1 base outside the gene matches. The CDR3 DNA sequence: TGTGCCAGCAGCCGGACTAGCGGCTACGAGCAGTACTTC. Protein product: CASSRTSGYEQYF.

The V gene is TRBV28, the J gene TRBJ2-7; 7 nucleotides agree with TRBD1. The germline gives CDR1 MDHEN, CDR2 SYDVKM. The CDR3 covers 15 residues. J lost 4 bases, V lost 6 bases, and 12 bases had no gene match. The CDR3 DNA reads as TGTGCCAGCAGCCGGGACAGCGGCTTTTTTTACGAGCAGTACTTC. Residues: CASSRDSGFFYEQYF.

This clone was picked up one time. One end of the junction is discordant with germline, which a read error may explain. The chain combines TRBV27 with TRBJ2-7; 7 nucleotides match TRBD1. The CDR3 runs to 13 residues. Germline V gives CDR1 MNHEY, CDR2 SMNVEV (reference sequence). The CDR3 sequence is CAGRDSTSYEQYF. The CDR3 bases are TGTGCCGGCAGGGACAGCACATCCTACGAGCAGTACTTC.

The CDR3 sequence is CASSVHKNTEAFF. The CDR3 nucleotides read TGCGCCAGCAGCGTTCACAAGAACACTGAAGCTTTCTTT. The chain links TRBV10-2 to TRBJ1-1, with D unclear. The CDR3 runs to 13 residues. The germline CDR1 and CDR2 sequences are WSHSY and SAAADI. Trimming left V 6 bases short and J 1 base short, with 9 bases between.

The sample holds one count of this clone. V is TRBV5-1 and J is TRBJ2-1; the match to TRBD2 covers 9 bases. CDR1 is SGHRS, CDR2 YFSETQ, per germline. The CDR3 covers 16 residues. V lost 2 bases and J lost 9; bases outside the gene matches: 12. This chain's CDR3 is CASSFFGTSTNGEQFF. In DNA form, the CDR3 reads TGCGCCAGCAGCTTTTTCGGGACTAGCACGAACGGTGAGCAGTTCTTC. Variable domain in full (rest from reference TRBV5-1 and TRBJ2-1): KAGVTQTPRYLIKTRGQQVTLSCSPISGHRSVSWYQQTPGQGLQFLFEYFSETQRNKGNFPGRFSGRQFSNSRSEMNVSTLELGDSALYLCASSFFGTSTNGEQFFGPGTRLTVL.

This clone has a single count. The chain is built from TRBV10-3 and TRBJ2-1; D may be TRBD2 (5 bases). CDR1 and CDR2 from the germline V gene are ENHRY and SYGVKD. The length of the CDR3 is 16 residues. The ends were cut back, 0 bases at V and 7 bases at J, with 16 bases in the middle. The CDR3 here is CAISESIGLSGNEQFF. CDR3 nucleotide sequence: TGTGCCATCAGTGAGTCGATAGGACTCAGTGGTAATGAGCAGTTCTTC.

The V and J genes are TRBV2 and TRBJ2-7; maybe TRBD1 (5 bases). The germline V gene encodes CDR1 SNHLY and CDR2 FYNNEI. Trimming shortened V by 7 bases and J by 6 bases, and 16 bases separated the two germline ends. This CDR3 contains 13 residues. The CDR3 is CASTDTLSPEQYF. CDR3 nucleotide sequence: TGTGCCAGCACGGACACCCTGAGTCCCGAGCAGTACTTC.

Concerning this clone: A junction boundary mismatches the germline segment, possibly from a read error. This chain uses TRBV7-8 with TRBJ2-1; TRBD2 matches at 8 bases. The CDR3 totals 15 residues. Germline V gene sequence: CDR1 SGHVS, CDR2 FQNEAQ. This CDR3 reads CASSLALTSENEQFF. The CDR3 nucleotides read TGTGCCAGCAGCCTAGCCCTGACTAGCGAGAATGAGCAGTTCTTC.

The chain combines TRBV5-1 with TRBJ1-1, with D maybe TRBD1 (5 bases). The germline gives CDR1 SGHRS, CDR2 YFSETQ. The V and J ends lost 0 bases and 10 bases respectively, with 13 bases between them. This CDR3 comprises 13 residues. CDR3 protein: CASSLEGRVIAFF. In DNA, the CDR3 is TGCGCCAGCAGCTTGGAGGGCAGGGTTATAGCTTTCTTT.

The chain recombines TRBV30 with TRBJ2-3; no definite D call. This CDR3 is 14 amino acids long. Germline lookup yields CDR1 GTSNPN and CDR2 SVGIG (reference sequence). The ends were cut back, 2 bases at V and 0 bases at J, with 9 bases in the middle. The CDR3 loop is CAWSSSVSTDTQYF. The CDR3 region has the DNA TGTGCCTGGAGTTCTTCAGTCAGCACAGATACGCAGTATTTT. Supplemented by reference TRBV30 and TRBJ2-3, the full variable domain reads SQTIHQWPATLVQPVGSPLSLECTVEGTSNPNLYWYRQAAGRGLQLLFYSVGIGQISSEVPQNLSASRPQDRQFILSSKKLLLSDSGFYLCAWSSSVSTDTQYFGPGTRLTVL.

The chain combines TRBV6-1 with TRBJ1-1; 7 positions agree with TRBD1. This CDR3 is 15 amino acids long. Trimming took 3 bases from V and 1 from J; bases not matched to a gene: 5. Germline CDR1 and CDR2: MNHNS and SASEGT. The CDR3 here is CASSEEGTANTEAFF. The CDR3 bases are TGTGCCAGCAGTGAGGAAGGGACAGCGAACACTGAAGCTTTCTTT.